Below, 21 T cell receptor beta chains from the same sample are listed, as sequenced in a study of blood T cell repertoires in COVID-19. The data were produced by immunoSEQ multiplex PCR, yet TCRdb's version contains in-frame clones alone and is incomplete. The sample holds tens of thousands of clones, roughly 91% seen once. Sequencing input: peripheral blood. These receptors originate from a human donor in a cohort sampled during active COVID-19. The donor label of this sample is uncertain.

The chain joins TRBV12-5 to TRBJ1-2; a weak D match, TRBD1 (6 bases). V was pared by 7 bases and J by 7 bases, with 16 bases between. The CDR3 has 13 amino acids. Germline V gene data show CDR1 as LGHNT and CDR2 as FRNRAP. CDR3 region: CASDLSGARGYTF. The CDR3 DNA sequence: TGTGCTAGTGACCTATCAGGGGCGCGTGGCTACACCTTC.

The rearrangement joins TRBV2 to TRBJ2-1, with D possibly matching TRBD2 (6 bases). The CDR3 length is 14 residues. V was trimmed by 4 bases and J by 5 bases, leaving 12 bases between them. Germline CDR1 reads SNHLY; CDR2 reads FYNNEI. The CDR3 loop is CASSVAGQDNEQFF. CDR3 DNA: TGTGCCAGCAGTGTTGCGGGGCAAGACAATGAGCAGTTCTTC. The full variable domain, rest sourced from reference TRBV2 and TRBJ2-1, is EPEVTQTPSHQVTQMGQEVILRCVPISNHLYFYWYRQILGQKVEFLVSFYNNEISEKSEIFDDQFSVERPDGSNFTLKIRSTKLEDSAMYFCASSVAGQDNEQFFGPGTRLTVL.

The chain combines TRBV11-1 with TRBJ1-1; TRBD1 might be the D (6 bases). Germline CDR1 is SGHAT and CDR2 is FQDESV (reference sequence). The length of the CDR3 is 16 residues. The germline V and J ends were trimmed by 1 base and 5 bases, with 17 bases remaining between them. The CDR3 is CASSLGRTAWGTEAFF. The CDR3 DNA follows: TGTGCCAGCAGCTTAGGAAGGACAGCCTGGGGGACTGAAGCTTTCTTT.

The CDR3 coding sequence is TGTGCCAGCAGCTTGGGCGGGGCCCCGGGTCAGCCCCAGCATTTT. It encodes CASSLGGAPGQPQHF. The chain joins TRBV11-2 to TRBJ1-5, with a possible D match to TRBD1 (5 bases). CDR3 length: 15 residues. Per the germline V gene, CDR1 is SGHAT and CDR2 is FQNNGV. V was pared by 3 bases and J by 6 bases, with 15 bases between.

This clone was counted a single time. The chain employs TRBV12-3 or TRBV12-4 and TRBJ1-1; no clear D. V dropped 8 bases and J dropped 0 bases, with 7 bases sitting between them. This CDR3 has 12 amino acids. Here the CDR3 reads CASLGMNTEAFF. The CDR3 DNA is TGTGCCAGCTTGGGCATGAACACTGAAGCTTTCTTT.

The genes are TRBV10-3 and TRBJ2-3, with 8 bases lining up with TRBD2. The length of the CDR3 is 15 residues. The germline V gene encodes CDR1 ENHRY and CDR2 SYGVKD. V shed 0 bases and J 6 bases; nucleotides not matched to a gene: 5. CDR3 protein: CAISESAGGTDTQYF. In nucleotides, the CDR3 is TGTGCCATCAGTGAGTCTGCGGGGGGAACCGATACGCAGTATTTT.

The chain employs TRBV6-2 or TRBV6-3 and TRBJ2-3, with 8 bases identical to TRBD2. Unmatched junction bases numbered 3, after V lost 6 bases and J lost 4 bases. In germline, CDR1 is MNHEY, CDR2 SVGEGT. The CDR3 is 13 residues long. This chain's CDR3 is CASSPGGADTQYF. As DNA, the CDR3 is TGTGCCAGCAGCCCCGGGGGGGCAGATACGCAGTATTTT.

The gene calls are TRBV21-1 and TRBJ1-2; the table's D gene call, TRBD1, was not cross checked with the DNA. TRBV21-1 is termed a pseudogene. This CDR3 has 15 residues. The CDR3 spells CASSKAPGQGSRYTF. In DNA, the CDR3 is TGTGCCAGCAGCAAGGCTCCGGGACAGGGTTCGCGCTACACCTTC.

The chain couples TRBV6-5 to TRBJ1-4; D call uncertain. Germline assignment: CDR1 MNHEY and CDR2 SVGAGI. V lost 2 bases to trimming and J lost 0 bases, with 4 bases between them. The CDR3 runs to 14 residues. The CDR3 sequence is CASSYLSTNEKLFF. DNA for the CDR3: TGTGCCAGCAGTTACCTGTCAACTAATGAAAAACTGTTTTTT.

This chain joins TRBV5-1 and TRBJ2-2; the D gene is possibly TRBD1 (5 bases). V was trimmed by 5 bases and J by 6 bases, leaving 17 bases between them. Germline loops: CDR1 SGHRS, CDR2 YFSETQ. The CDR3 is 15 residues long. The CDR3: CASRPDSPAPGELFF. The CDR3 DNA sequence: TGCGCCAGCAGACCCGACAGCCCAGCGCCCGGGGAGCTGTTTTTT.

A single count supports this clone. The chain combines TRBV3-1 (or the pseudogene TRBV3-2) with TRBJ2-3; TRBD1 aligns across 7 bases. The V segment lost 5 bases and the J segment 1 base; nucleotides outside the gene matches: 12. From germline, CDR1 is LGHDT and CDR2 YNNKEL (reference sequence). The CDR3 extends over 17 amino acids. The CDR3 coding sequence is TGTGCCAGCAGCGGCGTCGACAGGGAAAAAGGCACAGATACGCAGTATTTT. The encoded protein is CASSGVDREKGTDTQYF.

The chain couples TRBV18 to TRBJ2-1; 7 nucleotides agree with TRBD1. The CDR3 is made up of 15 amino acids. The germline V gene encodes CDR1 KGHSH and CDR2 LQKENI. V trimming: 0 bases; J trimming: 4 bases; junction bases outside the gene matches: 3. In DNA form, the CDR3 reads TGTGCCAGCTCACCACCAGGACAGGCGTACAATGAGCAGTTCTTC. Its translation: CASSPPGQAYNEQFF.

The chain has TRBV10-3 and TRBJ2-1; TRBD2 might be the D (5 bases). The germline CDR1 and CDR2 sequences are ENHRY and SYGVKD. The CDR3 is 13 amino acids. Trimming cost V 0 bases and J 11 bases, with 11 bases left between them. The DNA of the CDR3 is TGTGCCATCAGTGAGTCTGGGAGCGGCCAGCAGTTCTTC. Encoded protein: CAISESGSGQQFF.

This chain uses TRBV28 with TRBJ2-3; 15 nucleotides agree with TRBD2. This CDR3 has 16 amino acids. With V trimmed by 6 bases and J by 5 bases, 6 bases remained unmatched. Per germline, CDR1 MDHEN and CDR2 SYDVKM. The CDR3 is CASRPGLAGGRDTQYF. CDR3 nucleotides: TGTGCCAGCAGACCCGGACTAGCGGGGGGGCGAGATACGCAGTATTTT.

The rearrangement links TRBV7-9 to TRBJ2-3; 8 bases map to TRBD2. J was trimmed by 0 bases and V by 1 base; bases with no gene match: 12. The germline V gene has CDR1 SEHNR and CDR2 FQNEAQ (reference sequence). This CDR3 is 19 amino acids long. The CDR3 DNA reads as TGTGCCAGCAGCTTAGTTCGGAGCGGGGGCCGCTCTAGCACAGATACGCAGTATTTT. Translating it yields CASSLVRSGGRSSTDTQYF.

The chain has TRBV24-1 and TRBJ2-7; tentatively, D is TRBD1 (5 bases). The CDR3 spans 14 residues. V was shortened by 1 base and J by 2 bases, with 8 bases between the two germline ends. Germline CDR1 KGHDR, CDR2 SFDVKD. DNA of the CDR3: TGTGCCACCAGTGATTTAGGGGTCCCCTACGAGCAGTACTTC. Translated: CATSDLGVPYEQYF.

The chain recombines TRBV19 with TRBJ1-6; perhaps TRBD1 as D (6 bases). CDR1 is LNHDA and CDR2 is SQIVND in the germline V gene (reference sequence). V lost 7 bases, J lost 7 bases, and 11 bases lay in between. The CDR3 totals 13 residues. The CDR3 here is CASTRQANSPLHF. In DNA form, the CDR3 reads TGTGCCAGTACAAGACAGGCAAATTCACCCCTCCACTTT. The complete variable domain, with remaining parts taken from reference TRBV19 and TRBJ1-6, reads DGGITQSPKYLFRKEGQNVTLSCEQNLNHDAMYWYRQDPGQGLRLIYYSQIVNDFQKGDIAEGYSVSREKKESFPLTVTSAQKNPTAFYLCASTRQANSPLHFGNGTRLTVT.

The rearrangement links TRBV6-6 to TRBJ1-2, with D tentatively TRBD1 (5 bases). The CDR3 covers 13 residues. Germline CDR1 is MNHNY and CDR2 is SVGAGI (reference sequence). Trimming shortened V by 6 bases and J by 8 bases, and 16 bases separated the two germline ends. The chain's CDR3 is CASRLLDSYGYTF. The CDR3 coding sequence is TGTGCCAGCAGACTCCTCGACAGTTACGGCTACACCTTC.

The V call is TRBV7-6, the J call TRBJ2-5; TRBD2 agrees at 12 bases. The V segment lost 3 bases and the J segment 3 bases; nucleotides outside the gene matches: 5. CDR3 length equals 16 residues. Germline V gives CDR1 SGHVS, CDR2 FNYEAQ. CDR3 loop: CASSLTSGGSKETQYF. In DNA form, the CDR3 reads TGTGCCAGCAGCTTGACTAGCGGGGGCTCTAAAGAGACCCAGTACTTC.

The sample holds a few counts of this clone. V usage is TRBV7-9 and J usage is TRBJ1-3, with no clear D. V was trimmed by 1 base and J by 4 bases, leaving 11 bases between them. CDR1 is SEHNR and CDR2 is FQNEAQ in the germline V gene (reference sequence). The CDR3 is made up of 15 amino acids. CDR3 bases: TGTGCCAGCAGCTTAGTGGCCACGGAGGGAAACACCATATATTTT. Its protein is CASSLVATEGNTIYF.

The chain carries TRBV19 and TRBJ2-5, with 7 bases matching TRBD2. Germline CDR1 reads LNHDA; CDR2 reads SQIVND (reference sequence). After removal of 4 bases from V and 5 bases from J, the junction contained 16 bases not matched to a gene. The CDR3 length is 17 residues. CDR3 amino acids: CASSTSGGGGPRETQYF. CDR3 coding DNA: TGTGCCAGTAGTACCTCGGGCGGCGGGGGTCCTCGGGAGACCCAGTACTTC.